These 22 T cell receptor beta chains were sequenced from one sample in a study of cytomegalovirus exposure and HLA in healthy donors. The study ran its PCR with 60 Vbeta and 13 Jbeta primers. The data were produced by immunoSEQ multiplex PCR, yet TCRdb's version contains in-frame clones alone and is incomplete. The data include about 100,000 clones; the top ten clones carry about 6%. What was sequenced was PBMCs. These receptor sequences come from a girl between 10 and 17 years old in good health and CMV-seropositive.

The rearrangement links TRBV4-3 to TRBJ1-6; 11 bases are shared with TRBD1. Trimming at V came to 5 bases and at J to 7 bases, leaving 4 bases not matched to a gene. There are 15 residues in the CDR3. In germline, CDR1 is LGHNA, CDR2 YSLEER. CDR3 in amino acids: CASSTWTGGNSPLHF. The CDR3 DNA sequence: TGCGCCAGCAGCACCTGGACAGGGGGCAATTCACCCCTCCACTTT.

This chain joins TRBV7-3 and TRBJ2-1, with TRBD1 matching over 10 bases. Per the germline V gene, CDR1 is SGHTA and CDR2 is FQGTGA. J gave up 1 base and V 3 bases, and 0 bases lay outside the gene matches. The CDR3 runs 15 residues. In nucleotides, the CDR3 is TGTGCCAGCAGCTTGGACAGGGGGTCCTACAATGAGCAGTTCTTC. The encoded protein is CASSLDRGSYNEQFF.

The CDR3 nucleotides are TGTGCCAGCAGCAAAGGCCCCCGGCAGGTAGGATTGAACACTGAAGCTTTCTTT. Its protein is CASSKGPRQVGLNTEAFF. This chain links TRBV21-1 with TRBJ1-1; TRBD1, the table's D call, was not compared with the DNA. TRBV21-1 constitutes a pseudogene. This CDR3 is built from 18 residues.

The chain has TRBV10-3 and TRBJ2-2, with D uncertain. Trimming left V 3 bases short and J 8 bases short, with 4 bases between. The CDR3 runs 11 residues. Germline CDR1 and CDR2: ENHRY and SYGVKD. CDR3 in amino acids: CAISDPGELFF. Written as DNA, the CDR3 is TGTGCCATCAGTGATCCGGGGGAGCTGTTTTTT.

The gene calls are TRBV6-1 and TRBJ2-7, with 7 bases that match TRBD1. The CDR3 spans 14 residues. Germline lookup yields CDR1 MNHNS and CDR2 SASEGT. V lost 6 bases to trimming and J lost 2 bases; unmatched junction nucleotides: 7. This CDR3 is CASRQTGRTYEQYV. Written as DNA, the CDR3 is TGTGCCAGCAGGCAGACAGGGAGAACCTACGAGCAGTACGTC.

This chain joins TRBV5-1 and TRBJ1-1, with TRBD1 matching 9 bases. The CDR3 is made up of 14 amino acids. V lost 1 base and J lost 8; bases outside the gene matches: 6. CDR1 SGHRS and CDR2 YFSETQ come from the germline V gene. This chain's CDR3 is CASSLSGQGIEAFF. The CDR3 DNA follows: TGCGCCAGCAGCTTGTCGGGACAGGGAATAGAAGCTTTCTTT.

The chain is built from TRBV5-1 and TRBJ2-7; D unclear. Germline CDR1 SGHRS, CDR2 YFSETQ. Trimming left V 0 bases short and J 3 bases short, with 7 bases between. The CDR3 totals 13 residues. The CDR3 coding sequence is TGCGCCAGCAGCTTGGGCGGTTACTACGAGCAGTACTTC. This codes for CASSLGGYYEQYF.

V and J are TRBV29-1 and TRBJ2-5; 7 bases agree with TRBD2. With V trimmed by 7 bases and J by 0 bases, 8 bases remained unmatched. This CDR3 is built from 14 residues. CDR1 SQVTM and CDR2 ANQGSEA come from the germline V gene. For the CDR3, the DNA is TGCAGCGAAAGGCTAGCGGACTACCAAGAGACCCAGTACTTC. This encodes CSERLADYQETQYF.

J is TRBJ2-5 and V is TRBV7-2; 7 positions match TRBD1. The CDR3 is 14 amino acids. V trimming: 3 bases; J trimming: 5 bases; junction bases outside the gene matches: 6. Germline V gene sequence: CDR1 SGHTA, CDR2 FQGNSA. The CDR3 DNA follows: TGTGCCAGCAGCTTCAACAGGGGTCACGAGACCCAGTACTTC. It specifies CASSFNRGHETQYF. The full variable domain, its missing parts supplied by reference TRBV7-2 and TRBJ2-5, is GAGVSQSPSNKVTEKGKDVELRCDPISGHTALYWYRQSLGQGLEFLIYFQGNSAPDKSGLPSDRFSAERTGGSVSTLTIQRTQQEDSAVYLCASSFNRGHETQYFGPGTRLLVL.

The rearrangement links TRBV6-5 to TRBJ1-1; 8 bases match TRBD1. Germline trimming cut 5 bases from V and 4 bases from J; bases unmatched to any gene: 6. The CDR3 extends over 14 amino acids. The germline V gene has CDR1 MNHEY and CDR2 SVGAGI. CDR3 region: CASSRQGPGTEAFF. In nucleotides, the CDR3 is TGTGCCAGCAGTCGACAGGGGCCGGGCACTGAAGCTTTCTTT.

V gene TRBV7-2 combines with J gene TRBJ2-3; the match to TRBD2 covers 8 bases. The CDR3 is 16 amino acids. CDR1 and CDR2 (germline): SGHTA, FQGNSA. With 1 base clipped from V and 4 bases from J, the junction kept 7 bases outside the gene matches. The chain's CDR3 is CASSLVSGGAADTQYF. For the CDR3, the DNA is TGTGCCAGCAGCTTAGTCTCCGGGGGGGCCGCAGATACGCAGTATTTT.

The chain employs TRBV6-1 and TRBJ1-4, with 9 bases matching TRBD1. The CDR3 is made up of 14 amino acids. J lost 5 bases, V lost 4 bases, and 2 bases had no gene match. CDR1 and CDR2 from the germline V gene are MNHNS and SASEGT. The chain's CDR3 is CASSGDRANEKLFF. The DNA of the CDR3 is TGTGCCAGCAGTGGGGACAGGGCAAATGAAAAACTGTTTTTT.

The rearrangement links TRBV25-1 to TRBJ1-2, with D tentatively TRBD1 (5 bases). Looked up from germline, CDR1 is MGHDK and CDR2 is SYGVNS. The CDR3 runs 13 residues. The V and J ends lost 1 base and 5 bases respectively, with 8 bases between them. CDR3 sequence reads: CASSEWEGYGYTF. The DNA of the CDR3 is TGTGCCAGCAGTGAATGGGAGGGGTATGGCTACACCTTC.

This chain links TRBV6-6 with TRBJ2-1, with 8 positions matching TRBD1. Germline CDR1 reads MNHNY; CDR2 reads SVGAGI (reference sequence). The CDR3 is 13 residues long. V was clipped by 5 bases and J by 8 bases; unmatched bases: 5. The CDR3 nucleotides read TGTGCCAGCAGTGGACAGGGAGGCGATGAGCAGTTCTTC. Translated, it gives CASSGQGGDEQFF.

The V gene is TRBV7-8, the J gene TRBJ2-1; D not certain. Per the germline V gene, CDR1 is SGHVS and CDR2 is FQNEAQ. The V end lost 5 bases, the J end lost 4 bases, and 9 bases lay between the germline ends. The CDR3 sequence is 13 residues long. CDR3: CASSLQIYNEQFF. CDR3 nucleotide sequence: TGTGCCAGCAGCCTACAGATTTACAATGAGCAGTTCTTC.

The chain couples TRBV6-5 to TRBJ1-5; TRBD1 might be the D (5 bases). Between the trimmed V and J ends, which lost 6 bases and 4 bases, there was a span of 10 bases. Per the germline V gene, CDR1 is MNHEY and CDR2 is SVGAGI. The CDR3 is made up of 13 amino acids. The CDR3 nucleotides are TGTGCCAGCAGCCTTAGACAGAATCAGCCCCAGCATTTT. As protein: CASSLRQNQPQHF.

The chain links TRBV5-6 to TRBJ1-1; 10 bases are a match to TRBD1. Trimming cost V 2 bases and J 10 bases; bases outside gene matches: 8. CDR3 length equals 14 residues. Germline V gene data show CDR1 as SGHDT and CDR2 as YYEEEE. CDR3: CASSFRTGGEGAFF. DNA of the CDR3: TGTGCCAGCAGCTTTCGGACAGGGGGAGAGGGAGCTTTCTTT.

This sequence joins TRBV2 and TRBJ1-2; D perhaps matches TRBD1 (6 bases). Germline CDR1 SNHLY, CDR2 FYNNEI. The CDR3 is made up of 13 amino acids. The V and J ends lost 6 bases and 4 bases respectively, with 12 bases between them. DNA of the CDR3: TGTGCCAGCAGGGACAGTGGGTCCTATGGCTACACCTTC. It codes for CASRDSGSYGYTF.

This chain connects TRBV4-2 to TRBJ2-2; a possible D gene is TRBD1 (6 bases). CDR3 length equals 15 residues. V shed 8 bases and J shed 4 bases, with 17 bases lying between them. Germline assignment: CDR1 LGHNA and CDR2 YNFKEQ. CDR3 sequence: CASHYREGGTGELFF. As DNA, the CDR3 is TGTGCCAGCCACTACAGGGAAGGTGGCACCGGGGAGCTGTTTTTT.

The chain employs TRBV30 and TRBJ2-5; possibly TRBD2 for D (6 bases). CDR1 is GTSNPN and CDR2 is SVGIG in the germline V gene (reference sequence). V was shortened by 5 bases and J by 5 bases, with 21 bases between the two germline ends. The CDR3 is 15 amino acids. The CDR3 DNA reads TGTGCCTGGGAAAAGTACAGGACGGGGAGGGAGACCCAGTACTTC. It encodes CAWEKYRTGRETQYF.

The chain uses TRBV4-1 and TRBJ1-1; 11 bases line up with TRBD1. The J segment lost 3 bases and the V segment lost 6 bases, leaving 6 bases of the junction unmatched. This CDR3 has 15 amino acids. Germline V gives CDR1 MGHRA, CDR2 YSYEKL. The CDR3 nucleotides are TGCGCCAGCAGGGACCGGGGACAGGGGGACACTGAAGCTTTCTTT. Encoded protein: CASRDRGQGDTEAFF.

The J gene is TRBJ1-2, the V gene TRBV6-6; 7 nucleotides align to TRBD1. The CDR3 is 13 residues long. The V and J ends lost 4 bases and 6 bases, in that order; junction bases with no gene match: 5. Germline values: CDR1 MNHNY, CDR2 SVGAGI (reference sequence). CDR3: CASSFPGQDGYTF. CDR3 DNA: TGTGCCAGCAGTTTCCCAGGACAGGATGGCTACACCTTC.